This record covers a single TCR beta chain. The target antigen is unknown. These data originate in a study of OX40 agonist ivuxolimab in advanced cancers. General observations from the study: Clonal expansion by week 6 occurred in CD4+ and CD8+ blood T cells (at 0.1 to 3.0 mg/kg).

TCRdb's copy holds only in-frame clones and misses some; the assay was immunoSEQ multiplex PCR. This sample has tens of thousands of clones, with over 75% found just once. V was shortened by 1 base and J by 5 bases, with 17 bases between the two germline ends. The length of the CDR3 is 16 residues. The germline V gene has CDR1 SGHTA and CDR2 FQGNSA. The TCR was taken from an adult with an advanced solid tumor such as melanoma, head and neck, liver or kidney cancer. Specimen: CD4+ or CD8+ T cells sorted from blood, collected in a trial of the OX40 agonist ivuxolimab. The J gene is TRBJ1-1, the V gene TRBV7-2; the D is unclear. The CDR3 region has the DNA TGTGCCAGCAGCTTAGACCTACTCGCGGGGAGGACTGAAGCTTTCTTT. This gives the protein CASSLDLLAGRTEAFF.